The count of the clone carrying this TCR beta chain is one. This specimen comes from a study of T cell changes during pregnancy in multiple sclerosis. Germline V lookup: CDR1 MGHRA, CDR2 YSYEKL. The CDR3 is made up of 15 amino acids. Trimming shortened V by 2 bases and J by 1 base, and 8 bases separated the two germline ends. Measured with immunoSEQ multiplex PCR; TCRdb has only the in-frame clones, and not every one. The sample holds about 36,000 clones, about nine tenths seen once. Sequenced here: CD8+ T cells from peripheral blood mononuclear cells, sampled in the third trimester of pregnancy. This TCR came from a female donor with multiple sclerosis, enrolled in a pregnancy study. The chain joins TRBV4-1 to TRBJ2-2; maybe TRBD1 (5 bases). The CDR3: CASSQPDRNTGELFF. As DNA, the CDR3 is TGCGCCAGCAGCCAACCTGACAGGAACACCGGGGAGCTGTTTTTT.